These 7 T cell receptor beta chains originate from one sample sequenced in a study of cytomegalovirus exposure and HLA in healthy donors. Vbeta (60) and Jbeta (13) primers were used in the PCR. TCRdb keeps only in-frame clones here, not all; method: immunoSEQ multiplex PCR. The table includes 150,000 or so clones, roughly 74% detected once. Specimen: PBMCs. These receptors were obtained from a man younger than 35 in good health and CMV-seronegative.

The chain has TRBV6-1 and TRBJ2-5, with D possibly matching TRBD1 (6 bases). V shed 5 bases and J shed 3 bases, with 13 bases lying between them. The V gene's germline CDR1 is MNHNS and CDR2 SASEGT. CDR3 size: 14 residues. CDR3 DNA: TGTGCCAGCAGTCCCCAAGGACAGAAAGAGACCCAGTACTTC. Translating gives CASSPQGQKETQYF.

With regard to this clone: Other nucleotide sequences in the sample specify the same CDR3. The chain has TRBV19 and TRBJ2-5, with TRBD1 matching 8 bases. After removal of 3 bases from V and 5 bases from J, the junction contained 5 bases not matched to a gene. Germline V gene lookup returns CDR1 LNHDA and CDR2 SQIVND (reference sequence). CDR3 length: 14 amino acids. The CDR3 bases are TGTGCCAGTAGTATTAACAGGGGGAGGGAGACCCAGTACTTC. Protein sequence: CASSINRGRETQYF.

This clone was counted between two and nine times. The chain employs TRBV10-2 and TRBJ2-2; 12 nucleotides line up with TRBD2. Germline V gene lookup returns CDR1 WSHSY and CDR2 SAAADI. V shed 0 bases, J shed 9 bases, and the junction held 8 bases outside the gene matches. This CDR3 spans 17 amino acids. The CDR3 loop reads CASSESLAGGPDRELFF. The CDR3 DNA follows: TGCGCCAGCAGTGAGTCCCTAGCGGGGGGGCCAGATAGGGAGCTGTTTTTT.

V gene TRBV6-6 combines with J gene TRBJ1-2; D not certain. Trimming removed 6 bases from V and 4 bases from J, with 18 bases in between. The CDR3 is 15 residues long. Germline lookup yields CDR1 MNHNY and CDR2 SVGAGI (reference sequence). CDR3 protein: CASRPSNFHLYGYTF. CDR3 nucleotide sequence: TGTGCCAGCAGGCCTTCTAATTTCCATCTCTATGGCTACACCTTC.

The CDR3 sequence is CASSSLPYTETQYF. CDR3 DNA sequence: TGTGCCAGCAGTTCCTTGCCATATACTGAGACCCAGTACTTC. The V gene is TRBV27, the J gene TRBJ2-5; D gene ambiguous. CDR1 and CDR2 from the germline V gene are MNHEY and SMNVEV (reference sequence). This CDR3 has 14 amino acids. The V end was cut by 4 bases, the J end by 5 bases, with 14 bases between.

The chain carries TRBV5-1 and TRBJ1-2; weak D call: TRBD1 (6 bases). V shed 0 bases and J shed 3 bases, with 12 bases lying between them. The CDR3 is 15 amino acids. Germline values: CDR1 SGHRS, CDR2 YFSETQ. The DNA for the CDR3 is TGCGCCAGCAGCTTGGGGTGGGGGCGCGACTATGGCTACACCTTC. It translates to CASSLGWGRDYGYTF.

The chain links TRBV4-1 to TRBJ2-3; a possible D gene is TRBD2 (5 bases). In germline, CDR1 is MGHRA, CDR2 YSYEKL. The CDR3 runs to 15 residues. Trimming shortened V by 4 bases and J by 7 bases, and 18 bases separated the two germline ends. DNA of the CDR3: TGCGCCAGCAGCCTGGCCGGCCCCGGGGATTATACGCAGTATTTT. Translated, it gives CASSLAGPGDYTQYF.